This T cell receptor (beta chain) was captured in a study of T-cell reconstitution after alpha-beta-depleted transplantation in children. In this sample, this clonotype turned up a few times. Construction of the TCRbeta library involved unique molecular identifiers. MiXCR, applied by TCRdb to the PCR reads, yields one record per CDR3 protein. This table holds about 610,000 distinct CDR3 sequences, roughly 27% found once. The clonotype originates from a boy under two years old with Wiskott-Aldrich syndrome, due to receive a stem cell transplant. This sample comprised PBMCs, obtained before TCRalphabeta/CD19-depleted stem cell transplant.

As DNA, the CDR3 is TGTGCCAGCCTGCGGGGTGGCGGGACCGGGGAGCTGTTTTTT. This gives the protein CASLRGGGTGELFF. V usage is TRBV12-3 or TRBV12-4 and J usage is TRBJ2-2, with D perhaps matching TRBD2 (6 bases). Trimming took 8 bases from V and 5 from J, leaving 15 bases between them. The CDR3 has 14 amino acids.